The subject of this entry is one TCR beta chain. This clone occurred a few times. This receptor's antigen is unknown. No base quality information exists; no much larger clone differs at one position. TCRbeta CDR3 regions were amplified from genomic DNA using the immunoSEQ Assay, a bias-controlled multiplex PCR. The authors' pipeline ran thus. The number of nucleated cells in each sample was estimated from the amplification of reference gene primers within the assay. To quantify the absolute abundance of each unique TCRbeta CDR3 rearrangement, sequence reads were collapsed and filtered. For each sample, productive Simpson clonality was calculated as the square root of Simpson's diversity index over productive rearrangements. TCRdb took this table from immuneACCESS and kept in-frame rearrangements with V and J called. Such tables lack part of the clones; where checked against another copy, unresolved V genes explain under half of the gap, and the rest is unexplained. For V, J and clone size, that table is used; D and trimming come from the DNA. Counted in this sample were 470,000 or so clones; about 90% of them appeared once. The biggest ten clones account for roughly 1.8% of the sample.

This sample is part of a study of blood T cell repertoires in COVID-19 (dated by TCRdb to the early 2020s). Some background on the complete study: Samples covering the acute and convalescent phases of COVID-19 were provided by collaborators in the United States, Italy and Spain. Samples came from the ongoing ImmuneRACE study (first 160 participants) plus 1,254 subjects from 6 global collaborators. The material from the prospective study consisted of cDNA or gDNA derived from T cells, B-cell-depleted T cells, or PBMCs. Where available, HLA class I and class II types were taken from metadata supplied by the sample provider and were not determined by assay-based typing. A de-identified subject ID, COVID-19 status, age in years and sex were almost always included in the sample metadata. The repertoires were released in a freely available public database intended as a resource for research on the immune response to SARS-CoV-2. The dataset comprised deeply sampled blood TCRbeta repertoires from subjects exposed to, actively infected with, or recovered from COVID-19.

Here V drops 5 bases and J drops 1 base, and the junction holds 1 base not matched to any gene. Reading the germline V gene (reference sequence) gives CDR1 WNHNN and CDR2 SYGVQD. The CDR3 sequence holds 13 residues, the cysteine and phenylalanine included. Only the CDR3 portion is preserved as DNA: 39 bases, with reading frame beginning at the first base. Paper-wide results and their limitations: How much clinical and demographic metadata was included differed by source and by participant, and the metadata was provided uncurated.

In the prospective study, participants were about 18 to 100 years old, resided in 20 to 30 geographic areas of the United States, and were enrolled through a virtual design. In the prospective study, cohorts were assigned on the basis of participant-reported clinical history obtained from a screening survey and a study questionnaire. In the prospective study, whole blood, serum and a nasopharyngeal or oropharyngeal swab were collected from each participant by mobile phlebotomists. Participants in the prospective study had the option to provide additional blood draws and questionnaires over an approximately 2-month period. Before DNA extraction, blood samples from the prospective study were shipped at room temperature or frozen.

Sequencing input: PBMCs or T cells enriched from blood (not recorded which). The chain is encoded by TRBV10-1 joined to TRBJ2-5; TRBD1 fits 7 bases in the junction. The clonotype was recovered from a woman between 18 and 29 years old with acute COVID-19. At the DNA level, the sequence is TGCGCCAGCAGTCGGGACAGCCAAGAGACCCAGTACTTC. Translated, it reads CASSRDSQETQYF.